These 22 T cell receptor beta chains were sequenced from one sample in a study of blood T cells in healthy people across ages (dated by TCRdb to the mid-2010s). The library relied on 5' RACE. This sample was sequenced with an Illumina HiSeq 2500. A second PCR of roughly 6 to 11 cycles was run with a J-beta primer mix and a sample-barcoded 5' primer. TCRdb handled the public reads itself, with Q25 trimming in fastp and clone calling in MiXCR, and kept productive beta chains. When rows share a CDR3 protein, they turn into one entry using the most common DNA and genes. For this sample there are 2 million or so distinct CDR3 sequences; less than 50% appear just once. Approximately 2% of the sample lies in the top ten. The sequencing input was blood. These receptors were obtained from a woman aged 40-49 years in good health.

The chain has TRBV27 and TRBJ1-5; perhaps TRBD1 as D (6 bases). Germline CDR1 and CDR2: MNHEY and SMNVEV (reference sequence). V lost 6 bases to trimming and J lost 5 bases, with 14 bases between them. CDR3 length equals 14 residues. CDR3 DNA sequence: TGTGCCAGCAGAAAAACAGGGTATTATCAGCCCCAGCATTTT. It encodes CASRKTGYYQPQHF.

The chain uses TRBV27 and TRBJ1-2, with D maybe TRBD1 (5 bases). The CDR3 is made up of 14 amino acids. In germline, CDR1 is MNHEY, CDR2 SMNVEV (reference sequence). V lost 4 bases and J lost 3, with 12 bases in between. This CDR3 is CASSSYRLDYGYTF. CDR3 nucleotides: TGTGCCAGCAGTTCCTACAGGCTGGACTATGGCTACACCTTC.

The chain combines TRBV25-1 with TRBJ2-1; D perhaps matches TRBD1 (6 bases). Looked up from germline, CDR1 is MGHDK and CDR2 is SYGVNS. V was clipped by 6 bases and J by 7 bases, with 16 bases between them. The CDR3 spans 14 residues. CDR3 bases: TGTGCCAGCAGCCCAGGACAGTTTAAAAATGAGCAGTTCTTC. Its protein product is CASSPGQFKNEQFF.

The chain joins TRBV11-1 to TRBJ2-4, with D maybe TRBD1 (6 bases). The J call could be wrong; TRBJ2-5 is a better fit for the DNA end. Germline assignment: CDR1 SGHAT and CDR2 FQDESV (reference sequence). This CDR3 comprises 15 residues. The CDR3 loop reads CASSLAGTPEETQYF. The DNA for the CDR3 is TGTGCCAGCAGCTTAGCCGGGACACCTGAAGAGACCCAGTACTTC.

The chain joins TRBV7-2 to TRBJ2-5; D is possibly TRBD2 (6 bases). The CDR3 is 13 amino acids. The V and J ends lost 5 bases and 11 bases respectively, with 18 bases between them. Germline CDR1 SGHTA, CDR2 FQGNSA. CDR3 DNA: TGTGCCAGCAGCAAGGGACTTCTGTTTGAGCAGTACTTC. This encodes CASSKGLLFEQYF.

CDR3 residues: CASSQEGLEYYEQYF. The DNA for the CDR3 is TGCGCCAGCAGCCAAGAGGGACTAGAGTACTACGAGCAGTACTTC. The chain recombines TRBV4-1 with TRBJ2-7, with 8 nucleotides matching TRBD2. Unmatched junction bases numbered 4, after V lost 0 bases and J lost 3 bases. Germline V gene sequence: CDR1 MGHRA, CDR2 YSYEKL. The CDR3 is 15 amino acids.

This clonotype has a handful of counts. The gene calls are TRBV7-2 and TRBJ2-7, with 8 bases that match TRBD2. CDR3 size: 17 residues. Losses at the gene ends were 3 bases for V and 2 bases for J; bases not matched to a gene: 12. Germline V gene lookup returns CDR1 SGHTA and CDR2 FQGNSA. The CDR3 loop reads CASSFQVGGGPPYEQYF. The CDR3 DNA reads TGTGCCAGCAGCTTCCAAGTCGGGGGGGGGCCACCCTACGAGCAGTACTTC.

This chain joins TRBV19 and TRBJ2-7; D may be TRBD1 (6 bases). This CDR3 is 13 amino acids long. Germline V gene data show CDR1 as LNHDA and CDR2 as SQIVND (reference sequence). Between the trimmed V and J ends, which lost 6 bases and 2 bases, there was a span of 11 bases. The CDR3 spells CASRAQGTYEQYF. The CDR3 nucleotides are TGTGCCAGTAGAGCCCAGGGGACCTACGAGCAGTACTTC.

This chain links TRBV9 with TRBJ1-4; D is uncertain. Trimming shortened V by 3 bases and J by 7 bases, and 10 bases separated the two germline ends. Germline CDR1 and CDR2: SGDLS and YYNGEE. The CDR3 sequence is 13 residues long. The CDR3 region is CASSDGGAEKLFF. The CDR3 DNA reads TGTGCCAGCAGCGACGGCGGAGCTGAAAAACTGTTTTTT. The full variable domain, completed using reference TRBV9 and TRBJ1-4, is DSGVTQTPKHLITATGQRVTLRCSPRSGDLSVYWYQQSLDQGLQFLIQYYNGEERAKGNILERFSAQQFPDLHSELNLSSLELGDSALYFCASSDGGAEKLFFGSGTQLSVL.

On this clonotype: A read error is possible here, since a much larger clone lies one base away. The chain is built from TRBV5-1 and TRBJ2-3; D unclear. The CDR3 contains 15 residues. Germline CDR1 is SGHRS and CDR2 is YFSETQ. This chain's CDR3 is CASSVEQRSTNTQYF. Here the CDR3 DNA reads TGCGCCAGCAGCGTCGAGCAGCGAAGCACAAATACGCAGTATTTT.

This clonotype was found a few times. The chain is built from TRBV20-1 and TRBJ1-2; 7 bases match TRBD1. The V gene's germline CDR1 is DFQATT and CDR2 SNEGSKA (reference sequence). This CDR3 spans 13 amino acids. Trimming at V came to 6 bases and at J to 0 bases, leaving 4 bases not matched to a gene. CDR3 sequence reads: CSAQTGTNYGYTF. DNA for the CDR3: TGCAGTGCCCAGACAGGGACTAACTATGGCTACACCTTC.

This clonotype was counted only a few times. The V and J genes are TRBV7-2 and TRBJ1-2, with D tentatively TRBD1 (6 bases). CDR1 is SGHTA and CDR2 is FQGNSA in the germline V gene. Trimming left V 1 base short and J 3 bases short, with 12 bases between. The CDR3 loop spans 15 amino acids. CDR3 coding DNA: TGTGCCAGCAGCTTAGTGCTGGGGGCGGACTATGGCTACACCTTC. As protein: CASSLVLGADYGYTF.

This chain connects TRBV11-2 to TRBJ1-4; D gene ambiguous. V lost 6 bases and J lost 0, with 11 bases in between. CDR1 and CDR2 from the germline V gene are SGHAT and FQNNGV. CDR3 length: 15 amino acids. The chain's CDR3 is CASSSYRTTNEKLFF. CDR3 bases: TGTGCCAGCAGTTCATACCGGACAACTAATGAAAAACTGTTTTTT. The entire variable domain, with the rest obtained from reference TRBV11-2 and TRBJ1-4, is as follows: EAGVAQSPRYKIIEKRQSVAFWCNPISGHATLYWYQQILGQGPKLLIQFQNNGVVDDSQLPKDRFSAERLKGVDSTLKIQPAKLEDSAVYLCASSSYRTTNEKLFFGSGTQLSVL.

This clonotype was counted a single time. The junction and the germline gene differ at one end; a read error may be behind it. The V call is TRBV7-2, the J call TRBJ2-5; D not resolved. Judging by the DNA end, TRBJ2-7 fits better; the J call may be wrong. Germline V gene sequence: CDR1 SGHTA, CDR2 FQGNSA. This CDR3 contains 14 residues. The chain's CDR3 is CASILTGDRHEQYF. CDR3 nucleotides: TGTGCCAGCATCTTAACTGGGGATAGGCACGAGCAGTACTTC.

This clonotype has more than one count but fewer than ten. The rearrangement uses TRBV24-1 and TRBJ2-1, with 9 positions matching TRBD2. This CDR3 has 15 amino acids. The germline gives CDR1 KGHDR, CDR2 SFDVKD. With V trimmed by 4 bases and J by 6 bases, 6 bases remained unmatched. The chain's CDR3 is CATSDNAGGPNEQFF. In nucleotides, the CDR3 is TGTGCCACCAGTGACAACGCGGGGGGGCCCAATGAGCAGTTCTTC.

This clonotype was counted a few times. The chain joins TRBV15 to TRBJ1-2; D is possibly TRBD1 (5 bases). Trimming cost V 5 bases and J 7 bases, with 17 bases left between them. Per germline, CDR1 LNHNV and CDR2 YYDKDF (reference sequence). The CDR3 extends over 14 amino acids. CDR3 protein: CATSSLEGRVGYTF. DNA of the CDR3: TGTGCCACCAGCTCCCTCGAGGGGCGGGTTGGCTACACCTTC.

The chain combines TRBV5-1 with TRBJ2-3; D remains ambiguous. Per germline, CDR1 SGHRS and CDR2 YFSETQ. This CDR3 has 15 residues. The V and J ends lost 2 bases and 2 bases respectively, with 12 bases between them. CDR3 loop: CASSFSHSVTDTQYF. As DNA, the CDR3 is TGCGCCAGCAGCTTTTCCCACTCAGTCACAGATACGCAGTATTTT.

The chain carries TRBV7-2 and TRBJ2-3, with 9 bases aligning to TRBD2. J gave up 6 bases and V 6 bases, and 7 bases lay outside the gene matches. The CDR3 runs 14 residues. The V gene's germline CDR1 is SGHTA and CDR2 FQGNSA. The CDR3 is CASRPTSGSDTQYF. Here the CDR3 DNA reads TGTGCCAGCAGGCCGACTAGCGGTTCGGATACGCAGTATTTT.

V usage is TRBV7-3 and J usage is TRBJ2-1; unclear D gene. Germline CDR1 SGHTA, CDR2 FQGTGA. V lost 5 bases and J lost 9, with 11 bases in between. The CDR3 has 12 amino acids. For the CDR3, the DNA is TGTGCCAGCAGCCTATCCAAGGGTGAGCAGTTCTTC. Residues: CASSLSKGEQFF.

The CDR3 nucleotides are TGTGCCAGCAGTAATACACCCAGTCATGGCTACACCTTC. Residues: CASSNTPSHGYTF. The chain couples TRBV6-1 to TRBJ1-2; the D is unclear. The V and J ends lost 5 bases and 6 bases respectively, with 13 bases between them. Germline-derived CDR1 and CDR2 are MNHNS and SASEGT. This CDR3 has 13 amino acids.

This clonotype was recorded a few times. A read error may produce the germline difference seen at one junction end. V gene TRBV7-7 combines with J gene TRBJ1-4; no clear D. Per germline, CDR1 SSHAT and CDR2 FNYEAQ (reference sequence). The CDR3 is 14 residues long. In DNA form, the CDR3 reads TGTGCTAGCAGCTTAAGCAGCTCTAATGAAAAACTGTTTTTT. This sequence encodes CASSLSSSNEKLFF. Filled out from reference TRBV7-7 and TRBJ1-4, the complete variable domain reads GAGVSQSPRYKVTKRGQDVTLRCDPISSHATLYWYQQALGQGPEFLTYFNYEAQPDKSGLPSDRFSAERPEGSISTLTIQRTEQRDSAMYRCASSLSSSNEKLFFGSGTQLSVL.

CDR3 DNA sequence: TGTGCCAGCAGCTCCCCACTTCTAGCGGGGAGGGAAGATACGCAGTATTTT. It is translated as CASSSPLLAGREDTQYF. This chain uses TRBV21-1 with TRBJ2-3; TRBD2 reflects the table's D call only, with no check against the DNA. TRBV21-1 is recorded as a pseudogene. The CDR3 loop spans 17 amino acids.